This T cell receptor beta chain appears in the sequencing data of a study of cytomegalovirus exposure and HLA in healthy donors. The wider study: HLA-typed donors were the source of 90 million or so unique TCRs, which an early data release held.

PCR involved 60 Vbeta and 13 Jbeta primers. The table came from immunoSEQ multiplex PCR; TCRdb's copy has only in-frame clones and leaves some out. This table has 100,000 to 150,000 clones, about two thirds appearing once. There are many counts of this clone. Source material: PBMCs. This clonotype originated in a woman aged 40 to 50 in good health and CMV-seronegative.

The DNA of the CDR3 is TGTGCCAGCAGTAACAAGCGCCATAGCAATCAGCCCCAGCATTTT. This gives the protein CASSNKRHSNQPQHF. V is TRBV6-5 and J is TRBJ1-5; D gene uncertain. Germline CDR1 is MNHEY and CDR2 is SVGAGI. The CDR3 sequence is 15 residues long. Trimming shortened V by 5 bases and J by 0 bases, and 11 bases separated the two germline ends.